The 15 T cell receptor beta chains presented below share a single source sample, sequenced in a study of OX40 agonist ivuxolimab in advanced cancers. Assay: immunoSEQ multiplex PCR; the TCRdb copy retains only in-frame clones and omits some. The repertoire has tens of thousands of clones, around nine tenths of them found once; the top ten carry around 1.1%. The input for sequencing was CD4+ or CD8+ T cells sorted from blood, taken in a trial of the OX40 agonist ivuxolimab. Every receptor here comes from an adult with an advanced solid tumor such as melanoma, head and neck, liver or kidney cancer.

Here the CDR3 reads CASSLWTGKETQYF. The CDR3 DNA is TGTGCCAGCAGCTTATGGACAGGAAAAGAGACCCAGTACTTC. J is TRBJ2-5 and V is TRBV7-2, with TRBD1 identical over 7 bases. Trimming took 2 bases from V and 3 from J; bases not matched to a gene: 3. The CDR3 extends over 14 amino acids. Germline V gene sequence: CDR1 SGHTA, CDR2 FQGNSA.

The chain couples TRBV20-1 to TRBJ1-1, with D hard to call. Per the germline V gene, CDR1 is DFQATT and CDR2 is SNEGSKA (reference sequence). V lost 6 bases to trimming and J lost 5 bases, with 7 bases between them. This CDR3 has 10 residues. The CDR3 spells CSAQRTEAFF. Written as DNA, the CDR3 is TGCAGTGCCCAAAGGACTGAAGCTTTCTTT.

The chain joins TRBV11-2 to TRBJ2-1; D is perhaps TRBD2 (6 bases). Trimming pared 3 bases from V and 6 bases from J, leaving 15 bases between. Looked up from germline, CDR1 is SGHAT and CDR2 is FQNNGV. The length of the CDR3 is 15 residues. Here the CDR3 reads CASSFTGGRSNEQFF. In DNA, the CDR3 is TGTGCCAGCAGCTTTACCGGGGGACGGAGCAATGAGCAGTTCTTC.

The chain has TRBV21-1 and TRBJ1-3. TRBV21-1 is shown as a pseudogene. The CDR3 totals 15 residues. In DNA, the CDR3 is TGTGCCAGCAGCGAAAAAGGGAACTCTGGAAACACCATATATTTT. Amino acid sequence: CASSEKGNSGNTIYF.

V and J are TRBV6-6 and TRBJ2-3, with TRBD2 identical over 14 bases. Per the germline V gene, CDR1 is MNHNY and CDR2 is SVGAGI (reference sequence). The CDR3 extends over 16 amino acids. The J segment lost 2 bases and the V segment lost 5 bases, leaving 3 bases of the junction unmatched. CDR3 nucleotide sequence: TGTGCCAGCAGTCGGACTAGCGGGGGGCACACAGATACGCAGTATTTT. Amino acids: CASSRTSGGHTDTQYF.

The sample holds a few counts of this clone. CDR3 in amino acids: CASSRDSGSYEQYF. The CDR3 nucleotides are TGTGCCAGCAGCCGGGACAGCGGCTCCTACGAGCAGTACTTC. The chain recombines TRBV6-1 with TRBJ2-7, with 7 positions matching TRBD1. Germline CDR1 MNHNS, CDR2 SASEGT. V lost 6 bases, J lost 0 bases, and 5 bases stayed unmatched. The CDR3 length is 14 residues.

This chain uses TRBV7-9 with TRBJ1-5; perhaps TRBD1 as D (5 bases). Germline lookup yields CDR1 SEHNR and CDR2 FQNEAQ (reference sequence). The V end was cut by 5 bases, the J end by 0 bases, with 14 bases between. The CDR3 is 16 residues long. CDR3 in amino acids: CASSPGGEISNQPQHF. The CDR3, as DNA: TGTGCCAGCAGCCCTGGAGGGGAAATTAGCAATCAGCCCCAGCATTTT.

This chain uses TRBV19 with TRBJ2-3; TRBD1 is a possible D gene (6 bases). Germline V gene data show CDR1 as LNHDA and CDR2 as SQIVND (reference sequence). Trimming stripped 7 bases from V and 1 base from J, with 15 bases between. The CDR3 is made up of 15 amino acids. CDR3 residues: CASTATGSRTDTQYF. The CDR3 DNA follows: TGTGCCAGTACAGCGACAGGATCACGCACAGATACGCAGTATTTT.

This chain links TRBV5-4 with TRBJ2-3; 8 nucleotides line up with TRBD1. The V gene end was trimmed by 1 base and the J gene end by 0 bases; junction bases not matched to a gene: 7. Per germline, CDR1 SGHNT and CDR2 YYREEE (reference sequence). This CDR3 is 17 amino acids long. DNA of the CDR3: TGTGCCAGCAGCTTGTCGACAGGGGCCCCTAGCACAGATACGCAGTATTTT. It encodes CASSLSTGAPSTDTQYF.

This clone was seen only once. This sequence joins TRBV14 and TRBJ1-3; no clear D. There are 15 residues in the CDR3. CDR1 and CDR2 from the germline V gene are SGHDN and FVKESK. The V end was cut by 2 bases, the J end by 4 bases, with 12 bases between. The CDR3 bases are TGTGCCAGCAGCCAAAACGGACGGATCGGAAACACCATATATTTT. Its protein product is CASSQNGRIGNTIYF.

The gene calls are TRBV10-3 and TRBJ2-6; TRBD1 agrees at 7 bases. After removal of 3 bases from V and 3 bases from J, the junction contained 5 bases not matched to a gene. Looked up from germline, CDR1 is ENHRY and CDR2 is SYGVKD. This CDR3 has 16 amino acids. CDR3 sequence: CAISDQGVVGANVLTF. The DNA for the CDR3 is TGTGCCATCAGTGATCAGGGGGTGGTTGGGGCCAACGTCCTGACTTTC.

V gene TRBV11-2 combines with J gene TRBJ1-4, with 11 bases aligning to TRBD1. The length of the CDR3 is 15 residues. J gave up 5 bases and V 5 bases, and 4 bases lay outside the gene matches. Germline values: CDR1 SGHAT, CDR2 FQNNGV. In DNA, the CDR3 is TGTGCCAGCAGCGCACGGACAGGGGGCAATGAAAAACTGTTTTTT. As protein: CASSARTGGNEKLFF.

CDR3 region: CASSIGGAGTEAFF. The CDR3 coding sequence is TGTGCCAGTAGTATAGGGGGCGCGGGCACTGAAGCTTTCTTT. This sequence joins TRBV19 and TRBJ1-1; a possible D gene is TRBD1 (5 bases). CDR3 size: 14 residues. Germline V gives CDR1 LNHDA, CDR2 SQIVND (reference sequence). With 1 base removed from V and 4 bases from J, the gap between germline ends came to 10 bases.

The V and J genes are TRBV5-6 and TRBJ1-2; unclear D gene. The V gene lost 0 bases and the J gene lost 10 bases, with 13 bases spanning the gap. CDR3 size: 13 residues. Per germline, CDR1 SGHDT and CDR2 YYEEEE. CDR3: CASSLAVYRDYTF. The DNA for the CDR3 is TGTGCCAGCAGCTTGGCCGTGTACAGAGACTACACCTTC.

The chain is built from TRBV6-1 and TRBJ1-1, with TRBD1 matching over 8 bases. V was pared by 6 bases and J by 5 bases, with 8 bases of the junction left unmatched. CDR1 is MNHNS, CDR2 SASEGT, per germline. This CDR3 is built from 14 residues. The CDR3 coding sequence is TGTGCCAGCAGAGTACAGGGGGTTGGAACTGAAGCTTTCTTT. The encoded protein is CASRVQGVGTEAFF.